The source of this T cell receptor beta chain is a study of tumor and adjacent non-tumor tissue in lung cancer (dated by TCRdb to 2017 to 2018). For context, the study as a whole: Patients with adenocarcinoma (approximately 11), squamous cell carcinoma (2) and small cell lung cancer (1) were included in the cohort. Among the roughly 15 patients, ages ranged from roughly 31 to 80 years, approximately 10 were men and 5 were women, and disease was TNM stage I to III. A total of some 130,000,000 productive TCRbeta reads were generated by sequencing, corresponding to an average of roughly 4 million reads per sample. The study compared bulk TCRbeta repertoires from lung tumor tissue and matched distant non-tumor lung tissue of roughly 14 lung cancer patients. For each patient, one tumor sample and one normal lung sample were taken, giving roughly 30 paired specimens that underwent TCRbeta CDR3 sequencing.

RNA was extracted from bulk unsorted tissue and checked for quality with a NanoDrop ND-1000 and an Agilent 2100. Donors were newly diagnosed lung cancer patients admitted for thoracic surgery in China between August and November 2014, without prior chemotherapy. Anyone who had undergone radiotherapy or chemotherapy before, or who had another cancer at the same time, was left out of the study. Surgical tissue pieces of about 1-2 cm3 were preserved in RNAlater solution and stored at -80 °C until use. The library was made by multiplex PCR. Sequenced using an Illumina HiSeq 2500. TCRbeta libraries were constructed through three rounds of nested PCR with primers (Table S4) according to protocols adapted from ARM-PCR. Before sequencing, PCR products in the 200-500 bp range were cut out of the gel and cleaned up using the QIAquick gel extraction kit. Per the authors' processing: Reads were cleaned with Trimmomatic, merged with FLASH into complete CDR3 sequences, and assigned to V(D)J germline segments with MiTCR. Clonal diversity was computed as the inverse Simpson's index with VDJtools. In-frame sequences without a premature stop codon were defined as productive reads. The raw public reads went through TCRdb reprocessing: fastp at Q25, MiXCR clone calling, in-frame beta chains kept. Entries that share a CDR3 protein sequence are merged under the most common genes and DNA. TCRdb's processing, not the authors' own work, is the source of the V and J calls. Across this sample there are approximately 120,000 distinct CDR3 sequences, with around three fifths seen only once. The top ten clonotypes cover roughly 13% of the sample.

Broader findings and caveats from the paper: Tumor tissue showed significantly higher TCR diversity (inverse Simpson) than normal lung tissue, at roughly 430 vs 170 (P = 0.0075, Mann-Whitney U test). A significantly larger cumulative share of the repertoire was made up by the top 100 clones in normal lung than in tumor tissue. With only approximately 15 patients in the cohort, the authors noted that larger samples and more detailed clinical data are needed. Neither the sequencing platform nor unique molecular identifiers are named or mentioned anywhere in the methods. TCR diversity was significantly higher in younger patients, and higher tumor TCR diversity was associated with shorter overall and disease-free survival. Peripheral blood was not sequenced, so blood TCRbeta repertoires in these lung cancer patients were not examined.

The table lists this clonotype with a few counts. Its recognized antigen is unknown. One base away there is no much larger clone; base qualities are not given. The sequence came from a man in his thirties or forties with non-small cell lung cancer. Sequenced material: lung tumor tissue.

The DNA sequence follows: TGTGCCAGCAGCTTCACTACAGGCGGAACTGAAGCTTTCTTT. Its translation reads: CASSFTTGGTEAFF. The sequence is built from TRBV7-8 and TRBJ1-1, and possibly TRBD1, on 5 matching bases. The CDR3 contains 14 residues, cysteine and phenylalanine counted. The only DNA kept is the CDR3, 42 bases in frame from the first base. According to the germline V gene, CDR1 reads SGHVS and CDR2 reads FQNEAQ. V is shortened by 3 bases, J by 5 bases, and the region joining them spans 13 bases.